These T cell receptor beta chains were read from a single sample in a study of cytomegalovirus exposure and HLA in healthy donors. Assay: immunoSEQ multiplex PCR; the TCRdb copy retains only in-frame clones and omits some. The sample has 100,000 to 150,000 clones. Sequencing was done on a sample of PBMCs. The receptors stem from a man aged 25-45 years in good health and CMV-seronegative. Both conserved end residues are part of each CDR3. Fields, in order: V gene, D gene, J gene, CDR3 protein, CDR3 DNA. The D gene is left open where the match is weak.

v_gene: TRBV7-9; d_gene: .; j_gene: TRBJ1-1; CDR3aa: CASSFDGGRTEAFF; CDR3nt: TGTGCCAGCAGCTTCGACGGGGGGCGGACTGAAGCTTTCTTT
v_gene: TRBV19; d_gene: TRBD1; j_gene: TRBJ2-5; CDR3aa: CASSRGAGGSEVETQYF; CDR3nt: TGTGCCAGTAGCCGGGGCGCAGGGGGCTCTGAAGTGGAGACCCAGTACTTC
v_gene: TRBV6-1; d_gene: TRBD1; j_gene: TRBJ1-6; CDR3aa: CASRPTGNSPLHF; CDR3nt: TGTGCCAGCAGACCGACAGGGAATTCACCCCTCCACTTT
v_gene: TRBV6-1; d_gene: .; j_gene: TRBJ2-1; CDR3aa: CASSEELLGLEQFF; CDR3nt: TGTGCCAGCAGTGAGGAGCTACTAGGCCTTGAGCAGTTCTTC
v_gene: TRBV11-2; d_gene: TRBD2; j_gene: TRBJ2-3; CDR3aa: CASSLVGSGGATQYF; CDR3nt: TGTGCCAGCAGCTTAGTCGGTAGCGGGGGGGCAACGCAGTATTTT
v_gene: TRBV9; d_gene: TRBD2; j_gene: TRBJ2-7; CDR3aa: CASSVGTSGAPEQYF; CDR3nt: TGTGCCAGCAGCGTAGGGACTAGCGGGGCCCCTGAGCAGTACTTC
v_gene: TRBV5-6; d_gene: .; j_gene: TRBJ1-6; CDR3aa: CASSLDGDPLSPLHF; CDR3nt: TGTGCCAGCAGCTTGGACGGGGATCCCCTGTCACCCCTCCACTTT
v_gene: TRBV6-6; d_gene: .; j_gene: TRBJ1-4; CDR3aa: CASSPTVKDEKLFF; CDR3nt: TGTGCCAGCAGTCCGACAGTTAAGGATGAAAAACTGTTTTTT
v_gene: TRBV5-4; d_gene: TRBD1; j_gene: TRBJ2-1; CDR3aa: CASSSPDRMAFF; CDR3nt: TGTGCCAGCAGCTCCCCGGACAGGATGGCGTTCTTC
v_gene: TRBV11-2; d_gene: TRBD2; j_gene: TRBJ2-3; CDR3aa: CASSSPLAGGPDTQYF; CDR3nt: TGTGCCAGCAGCTCTCCCCTAGCGGGAGGCCCCGATACGCAGTATTTT
v_gene: TRBV5-6; d_gene: .; j_gene: TRBJ1-1; CDR3aa: CASSLTDPGGAFF; CDR3nt: TGTGCCAGCAGCTTGACGGACCCCGGGGGAGCTTTCTTT
v_gene: TRBV7-3; d_gene: .; j_gene: TRBJ2-1; CDR3aa: CASSRRGGQDNEQFF; CDR3nt: TGTGCCAGCAGCCGAAGGGGGGGCCAGGACAATGAGCAGTTCTTC
v_gene: TRBV7-9; d_gene: .; j_gene: TRBJ1-1; CDR3aa: CASRIENTEAFF; CDR3nt: TGTGCCAGCAGGATAGAGAACACTGAAGCTTTCTTT
v_gene: TRBV28; d_gene: .; j_gene: TRBJ1-2; CDR3aa: CASSFGPTSPGSYTF; CDR3nt: TGTGCCAGCAGTTTTGGCCCCACTTCGCCGGGGAGCTACACCTTC
v_gene: TRBV10-1; d_gene: TRBD1; j_gene: TRBJ2-2; CDR3aa: CASSVSRQGSNTGELFF; CDR3nt: TGCGCCAGCAGTGTTAGTAGACAGGGCTCGAACACCGGGGAGCTGTTTTTT
v_gene: TRBV5-5; d_gene: TRBD1; j_gene: TRBJ2-3; CDR3aa: CASSSEVGAGGDTQYF; CDR3nt: TGTGCCAGCAGCTCGGAGGTGGGAGCAGGGGGAGATACGCAGTATTTT
v_gene: TRBV6-1; d_gene: TRBD2; j_gene: TRBJ2-1; CDR3aa: CASSAPSGGPDGNEQFF; CDR3nt: TGTGCCAGCAGTGCCCCTAGCGGGGGCCCTGATGGCAATGAGCAGTTCTTC
v_gene: TRBV6-6; d_gene: TRBD2; j_gene: TRBJ2-7; CDR3aa: CASSYSGTSYEQYF; CDR3nt: TGTGCCAGCAGTTACTCGGGGACTAGCTACGAGCAGTACTTC
v_gene: TRBV19; d_gene: .; j_gene: TRBJ2-7; CDR3aa: CASSIVAGGYEQYF; CDR3nt: TGTGCCAGTAGTATCGTCGCAGGAGGGTACGAGCAGTACTTC
v_gene: TRBV25-1; d_gene: TRBD1; j_gene: TRBJ1-1; CDR3aa: CASSFRQGASTEAFF; CDR3nt: TGTGCCAGCAGCTTTCGACAGGGGGCATCAACTGAAGCTTTCTTT
v_gene: TRBV27; d_gene: TRBD2; j_gene: TRBJ2-5; CDR3aa: CASSLAGAVETQYF; CDR3nt: TGTGCCAGCAGTTTAGCGGGAGCAGTGGAGACCCAGTACTTC
v_gene: TRBV2; d_gene: TRBD1; j_gene: TRBJ1-4; CDR3aa: CASSARDRGELFF; CDR3nt: TGTGCCAGCAGTGCTCGGGACAGGGGAGAACTGTTTTTT
v_gene: TRBV27; d_gene: TRBD1; j_gene: TRBJ1-1; CDR3aa: CASREGTGLAEAFF; CDR3nt: TGTGCCAGCAGGGAAGGGACAGGGTTGGCTGAAGCTTTCTTT
v_gene: TRBV11-2; d_gene: .; j_gene: TRBJ1-6; CDR3aa: CASSNSGVSPLHF; CDR3nt: TGTGCCAGCAGCAATTCAGGGGTTTCACCCCTCCACTTT
v_gene: TRBV6-4; d_gene: .; j_gene: TRBJ2-2; CDR3aa: CASSAIVGDGELFF; CDR3nt: TGTGCCAGCAGTGCCATTGTGGGAGACGGGGAGCTGTTTTTT